This is a list of T cell receptor beta chains from one sample in a study of cytomegalovirus exposure and HLA in healthy donors. Assay: immunoSEQ multiplex PCR; the TCRdb copy retains only in-frame clones and omits some. The repertoire holds approximately 160,000 clones, with about 75% as singletons. Input material: PBMCs. The receptors were gathered from a male donor in good health and CMV-seronegative. Both conserved end residues are part of each CDR3. Each record gives: V gene, J gene, D gene, clone size, CDR3 protein, CDR3 DNA. A D gene is named only where the DNA matches it firmly. Rows give clone size only sometimes, using once, few, many, or a class for an expanded clone.

TRBV30	TRBJ2-2	NA	few	CAWSVLRDTGELFF	TGTGCCTGGAGTGTATTGAGGGACACCGGGGAGCTGTTTTTT
TRBV9	TRBJ2-5	TRBD1	NA	CASSSPTGSETQYF	TGTGCCAGCAGTTCCCCGACAGGGTCCGAGACCCAGTACTTC
TRBV18	TRBJ1-5	NA	NA	CASSNQGRPMGNQPQHF	TGTGCCAGCTCCAACCAGGGAAGACCCATGGGCAATCAGCCCCAGCATTTT
TRBV28	TRBJ1-4	TRBD1	NA	CASSLDRGWATNEKLFF	TGTGCCAGCAGCCTGGACAGGGGGTGGGCAACTAATGAAAAACTGTTTTTT
TRBV6-1	TRBJ1-5	TRBD1	once	CASSEGTGSNQPQHF	TGTGCCAGCAGCGAAGGGACAGGCTCTAATCAGCCCCAGCATTTT
TRBV19	TRBJ2-4	NA	once	CASSFGQRLAKNIQYF	TGTGCCAGTAGCTTCGGACAGAGATTAGCCAAAAACATTCAGTACTTC
TRBV5-1	TRBJ2-7	NA	few	CASSLDLGPSYEQYF	TGCGCCAGCAGCTTGGATCTGGGCCCCAGCTACGAGCAGTACTTC
TRBV18	TRBJ2-7	TRBD2	NA	CASSPRREGPYEQYF	TGTGCCAGCTCACCACGGCGGGAGGGCCCCTACGAGCAGTACTTC
TRBV6-5	TRBJ1-2	NA	once	CASSYQGRYNF	TGTGCCAGCAGTTACCAGGGCAGATACAACTTC
TRBV10-3	TRBJ2-5	TRBD2	NA	CAISDSSGSGETQYF	TGTGCCATCAGTGATTCTAGCGGGAGTGGAGAGACCCAGTACTTC
TRBV18	TRBJ1-4	NA	NA	CASSPRTVEKLFF	TGTGCCAGCTCACCACGGACAGTCGAAAAACTGTTTTTT
TRBV6-5	TRBJ1-6	TRBD1	NA	CASSPVGTGNSPLHF	TGTGCCAGCAGCCCCGTGGGGACAGGAAATTCACCCCTCCACTTT
TRBV28	TRBJ1-2	NA	NA	CASSLGGYGYTF	TGTGCCAGCAGTTTGGGAGGATATGGCTACACCTTC
TRBV7-9	TRBJ1-4	NA	NA	CASSSTGGQNEKLFF	TGTGCCAGCAGCTCGACCGGGGGGCAAAATGAAAAACTGTTTTTT
TRBV7-2	TRBJ2-5	TRBD2	NA	CASSPLAGVETQYF	TGTGCCAGCAGCCCCCTAGCGGGAGTGGAGACCCAGTACTTC
TRBV15	TRBJ2-1	NA	NA	CATSKDSLKGYEQFF	TGTGCCACCAGCAAAGACAGCCTTAAGGGGTATGAGCAGTTCTTC
TRBV7-9	TRBJ2-5	TRBD2	NA	CASSLVTGGPLQTQYF	TGTGCCAGCAGCTTGGTCACGGGAGGGCCTCTTCAGACCCAGTACTTC
TRBV14	TRBJ2-1	TRBD1	NA	CASSHSRTGRNNEQFF	TGTGCCAGCAGCCATAGCCGGACAGGGAGAAACAATGAGCAGTTCTTC
TRBV4-2	TRBJ2-5	TRBD1	NA	CASSPGQGKETQYF	TGTGCCAGCAGCCCAGGACAGGGGAAAGAGACCCAGTACTTC
TRBV29-1	TRBJ1-6	NA	once	CSVRDRRDNSPLHF	TGCAGCGTCCGCGACAGGAGAGATAATTCACCCCTCCACTTT
TRBV7-7	TRBJ2-5	NA	few	CASSLYGLQETQYF	TGTGCCAGCAGCTTGTACGGACTGCAAGAGACCCAGTACTTC
TRBV11-2	TRBJ1-2	TRBD1	many	CASSSLRQGMGSGYTF	TGTGCCAGCAGCTCCCTACGACAGGGGATGGGGAGTGGCTACACCTTC
TRBV28	TRBJ2-3	TRBD1	NA	CASIGTGGPDTQYF	TGTGCCAGCATTGGGACAGGGGGCCCAGATACGCAGTATTTT
TRBV6-1	TRBJ2-7	NA	once	CASSEAWQTYEQYF	TGTGCCAGCAGTGAAGCCTGGCAGACCTACGAGCAGTACTTC
TRBV6-1	TRBJ2-5	NA	NA	CASSGWEQETQYF	TGTGCCAGCAGTGGGTGGGAGCAAGAGACCCAGTACTTC
TRBV5-1	TRBJ2-2	TRBD1	NA	CASKRWTGPNTGELFF	TGCGCCAGCAAGCGGTGGACAGGGCCGAACACCGGGGAGCTGTTTTTT
TRBV19	TRBJ1-6	NA	few	CASSIVGGRTRSPLHF	TGTGCCAGTAGTATAGTCGGGGGGAGGACGCGCTCACCCCTCCACTTT
TRBV4-1	TRBJ2-7	TRBD2	NA	CASSQRGAAGGDEQYF	TGCGCCAGCAGCCAGAGAGGGGCAGCGGGAGGGGACGAGCAGTACTTC
TRBV6-1	TRBJ2-7	TRBD1	NA	CASSESRDRGRWYEQYF	TGTGCCAGCAGTGAGTCCCGGGACAGGGGGCGATGGTACGAGCAGTACTTC
TRBV4-1	TRBJ2-7	TRBD1	NA	CASSQVGFGDRGLGRQYF	TGCGCCAGCAGCCAAGTGGGTTTTGGGGACAGGGGTTTGGGCAGGCAGTACTTC
TRBV5-1	TRBJ1-5	TRBD1	NA	CASSRQGGSNQPQHF	TGCGCCAGCAGCCGCCAGGGGGGCAGCAATCAGCCCCAGCATTTT
TRBV29-1	TRBJ2-7	NA	few	CSAQEGTYEQYF	TGCAGCGCCCAAGAGGGAACCTACGAGCAGTACTTC
TRBV2	TRBJ1-2	NA	NA	CASNPSTANYGYTF	TGTGCCAGCAACCCCTCGACAGCGAACTATGGCTACACCTTC
TRBV7-9	TRBJ2-2	NA	NA	CASSPGRLRAGTQGGELFF	TGTGCCAGCAGCCCTGGACGCTTGAGGGCGGGAACCCAGGGCGGGGAGCTGTTTTTT
TRBV28	TRBJ2-5	TRBD2	NA	CASSLGLAKETQYF	TGTGCCAGCAGTTTAGGACTAGCCAAAGAGACCCAGTACTTC
TRBV5-4	TRBJ2-7	TRBD1	NA	CASSFTGTAYEQYF	TGTGCCAGCAGCTTTACCGGGACAGCCTACGAGCAGTACTTC
TRBV29-1	TRBJ2-5	TRBD1	NA	CSAPTGRETQYF	TGCAGCGCTCCGACAGGGCGAGAGACCCAGTACTTC
TRBV30	TRBJ2-2	NA	NA	CAWSVDRLATGELFF	TGTGCCTGGAGTGTAGACAGGTTGGCCACCGGGGAGCTGTTTTTT
TRBV4-2	TRBJ1-1	NA	NA	CASSQSGNTEAFF	TGTGCCAGCAGCCAGAGCGGGAACACTGAAGCTTTCTTT
TRBV6-1	TRBJ2-1	TRBD1	NA	CASITGQGLYNEQFF	TGTGCCAGCATTACCGGACAGGGGTTATACAATGAGCAGTTCTTC